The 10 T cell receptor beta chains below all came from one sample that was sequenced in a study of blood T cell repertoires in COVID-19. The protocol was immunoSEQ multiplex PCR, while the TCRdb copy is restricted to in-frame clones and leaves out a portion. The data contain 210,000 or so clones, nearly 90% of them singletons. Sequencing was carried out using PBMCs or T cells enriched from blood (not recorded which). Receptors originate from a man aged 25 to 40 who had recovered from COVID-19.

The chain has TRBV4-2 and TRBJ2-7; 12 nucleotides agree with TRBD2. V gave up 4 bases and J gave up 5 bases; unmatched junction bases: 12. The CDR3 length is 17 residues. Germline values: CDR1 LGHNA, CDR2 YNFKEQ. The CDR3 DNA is TGTGCCAGCAGCCCAGGGCCCCTAGCGGGAGGGCCTAACGAGCAGTACTTC. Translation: CASSPGPLAGGPNEQYF.

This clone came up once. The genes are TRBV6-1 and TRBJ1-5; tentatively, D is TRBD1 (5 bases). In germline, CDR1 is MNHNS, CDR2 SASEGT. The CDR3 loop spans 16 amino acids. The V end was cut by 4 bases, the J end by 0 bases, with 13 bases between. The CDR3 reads CASSAAQDNSNQPQHF. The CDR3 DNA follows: TGTGCCAGCAGTGCAGCACAGGATAATAGCAATCAGCCCCAGCATTTT.

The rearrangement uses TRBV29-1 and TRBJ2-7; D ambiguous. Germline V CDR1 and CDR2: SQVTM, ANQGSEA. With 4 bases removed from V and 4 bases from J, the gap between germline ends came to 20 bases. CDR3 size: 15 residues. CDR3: CSVARYGPLQYEQYF. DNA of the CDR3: TGCAGCGTTGCTCGGTATGGGCCCCTGCAATACGAGCAGTACTTC.

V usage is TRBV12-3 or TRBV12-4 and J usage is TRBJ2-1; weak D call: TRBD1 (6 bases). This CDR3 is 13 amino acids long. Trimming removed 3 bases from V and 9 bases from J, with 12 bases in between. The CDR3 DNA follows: TGTGCCAGCAGTTTCCCAGGGGATGCTGAGCAGTTCTTC. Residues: CASSFPGDAEQFF.

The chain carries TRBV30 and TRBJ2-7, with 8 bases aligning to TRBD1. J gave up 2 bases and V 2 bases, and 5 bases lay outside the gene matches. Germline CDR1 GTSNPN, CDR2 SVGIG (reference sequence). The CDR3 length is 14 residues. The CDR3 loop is CAWSTGTGTYEQYF. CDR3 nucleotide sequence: TGTGCCTGGAGTACCGGGACAGGTACCTACGAGCAGTACTTC.

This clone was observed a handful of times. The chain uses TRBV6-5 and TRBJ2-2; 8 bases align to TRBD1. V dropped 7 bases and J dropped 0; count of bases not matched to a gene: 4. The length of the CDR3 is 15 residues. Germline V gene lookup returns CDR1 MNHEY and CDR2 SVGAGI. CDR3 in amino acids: CASTTGESNTGELFF. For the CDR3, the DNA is TGTGCCAGCACGACAGGGGAATCGAACACCGGGGAGCTGTTTTTT.

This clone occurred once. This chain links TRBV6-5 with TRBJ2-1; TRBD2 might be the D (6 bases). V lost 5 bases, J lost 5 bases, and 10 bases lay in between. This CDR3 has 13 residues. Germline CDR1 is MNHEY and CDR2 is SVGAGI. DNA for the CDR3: TGTGCCAGCAGTCCCGGACTAAACAATGAGCAGTTCTTC. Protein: CASSPGLNNEQFF.

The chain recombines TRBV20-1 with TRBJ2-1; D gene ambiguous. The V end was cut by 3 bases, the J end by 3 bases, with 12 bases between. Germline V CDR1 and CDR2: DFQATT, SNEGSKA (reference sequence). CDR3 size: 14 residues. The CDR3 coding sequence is TGCAGTGCTAGTAAACAGCTTAACTACAATGAGCAGTTCTTC. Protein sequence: CSASKQLNYNEQFF.

CDR3 sequence reads: CASSEALPQARTGASYEQYF. In nucleotides, the CDR3 is TGTGCCAGCAGTGAAGCGCTTCCGCAAGCCCGGACGGGAGCCTCCTACGAGCAGTACTTC. V gene TRBV2 combines with J gene TRBJ2-7, with a weak D call TRBD2 (6 bases). The CDR3 runs to 20 residues. The germline V gene has CDR1 SNHLY and CDR2 FYNNEI. The ends were cut back, 0 bases at V and 0 bases at J, with 24 bases in the middle.

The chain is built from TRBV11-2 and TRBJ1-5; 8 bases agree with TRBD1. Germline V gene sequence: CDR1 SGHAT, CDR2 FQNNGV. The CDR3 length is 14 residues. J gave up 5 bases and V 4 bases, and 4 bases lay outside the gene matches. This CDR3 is CASSSTGGHQPQHF. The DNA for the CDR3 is TGTGCCAGCAGCTCTACAGGGGGTCATCAGCCCCAGCATTTT.